These 15 T cell receptor beta chains came from one sample sequenced in a study of blood T cell repertoires in COVID-19. Sequencing was performed with immunoSEQ multiplex PCR; in TCRdb, only in-frame clones are kept and a portion is missing. The sample gives about 170,000 clones, about nine tenths of which show up once; approximately 4.6% is in the top ten. The sample consisted of peripheral blood. The receptors stem from a man younger than 30 with COVID-19, enrolled during active disease.

The V gene is TRBV9, the J gene TRBJ2-5, with 13 bases matching TRBD2. The CDR3 contains 16 residues. Germline V lookup: CDR1 SGDLS, CDR2 YYNGEE. V lost 3 bases to trimming and J lost 5 bases; unmatched junction nucleotides: 7. The CDR3 sequence is CASSGTSGRAWETQYF. In DNA form, the CDR3 reads TGTGCCAGCAGCGGTACTAGCGGGAGGGCTTGGGAGACCCAGTACTTC.

The rearrangement joins TRBV6-6 to TRBJ2-3, with 8 positions matching TRBD2. Trimming cost V 5 bases and J 0 bases; bases outside gene matches: 10. The CDR3 is made up of 17 amino acids. Per germline, CDR1 MNHNY and CDR2 SVGAGI (reference sequence). The CDR3 bases are TGTGCCAGCAGTCCTTCCCCCGGGAGGGCTAGCACAGATACGCAGTATTTT. This gives the protein CASSPSPGRASTDTQYF.

The J gene is TRBJ2-1, the V gene TRBV12-5; 10 positions match TRBD2. Germline CDR1 reads LGHNT; CDR2 reads FRNRAP. This CDR3 is 16 amino acids long. V shed 0 bases and J 8 bases; nucleotides not matched to a gene: 7. In DNA form, the CDR3 reads TGTGCTAGTGGTTTGGTACGTCTAGCGGGAGTATATGAGCAGTTCTTC. It is translated as CASGLVRLAGVYEQFF.

The chain uses TRBV3-1 (or the pseudogene TRBV3-2) and TRBJ1-2; a weak D match, TRBD1 (6 bases). This CDR3 contains 15 residues. Germline values: CDR1 LGHDT, CDR2 YNNKEL (reference sequence). Trimming pared 4 bases from V and 4 bases from J, leaving 16 bases between. The CDR3 reads CASSLGHLTLYGYTF. Written as DNA, the CDR3 is TGTGCCAGCAGCCTGGGACATCTTACTCTCTATGGCTACACCTTC.

In its sample, this clone was seen once. V usage is TRBV9 and J usage is TRBJ1-2; possible D gene TRBD1, 5 bases. The germline V and J ends were trimmed by 4 bases and 0 bases, with 13 bases remaining between them. This CDR3 has 15 amino acids. Germline CDR1 is SGDLS and CDR2 is YYNGEE. DNA for the CDR3: TGTGCCAGCAGCCCAGGAGGGACTTCTAACTATGGCTACACCTTC. Amino acids: CASSPGGTSNYGYTF. Based on the CDR3 plus reference TRBV9 and TRBJ1-2, the full variable domain is DSGVTQTPKHLITATGQRVTLRCSPRSGDLSVYWYQQSLDQGLQFLIQYYNGEERAKGNILERFSAQQFPDLHSELNLSSLELGDSALYFCASSPGGTSNYGYTFGSGTRLTVV.

This chain links TRBV28 with TRBJ2-7; 13 nucleotides match TRBD2. This CDR3 has 16 amino acids. From germline, CDR1 is MDHEN and CDR2 SYDVKM. The V gene end was trimmed by 4 bases and the J gene end by 0 bases; junction bases not matched to a gene: 3. In DNA, the CDR3 is TGTGCCAGCAGTTCCGGGACTAGCGGGGTCTCCTACGAGCAGTACTTC. It specifies CASSSGTSGVSYEQYF.

The chain has TRBV7-2 and TRBJ2-1, with TRBD2 identical over 9 bases. Losses at the gene ends were 1 base for V and 10 bases for J; bases not matched to a gene: 8. Germline V gene data show CDR1 as SGHTA and CDR2 as FQGNSA. The CDR3 is made up of 15 amino acids. The CDR3 loop reads CASSLDGTSPREQFF. The CDR3 nucleotides are TGTGCCAGCAGCTTAGACGGGACTAGCCCGAGGGAGCAGTTCTTC.

The chain couples TRBV4-1 to TRBJ1-1, with 7 nucleotides matching TRBD1. J was trimmed by 4 bases and V by 7 bases; bases with no gene match: 6. This CDR3 is 13 amino acids long. Germline V gene sequence: CDR1 MGHRA, CDR2 YSYEKL. CDR3 sequence reads: CASNNNRGTEAFF. CDR3 nucleotide sequence: TGCGCCAGCAACAATAACAGGGGCACTGAAGCTTTCTTT.

The J gene is TRBJ2-7, the V gene TRBV6-1, with D perhaps matching TRBD1 (5 bases). Trimming stripped 1 base from V and 2 bases from J, with 6 bases between. The CDR3 contains 13 residues. Germline assignment: CDR1 MNHNS and CDR2 SASEGT. CDR3 in amino acids: CASSEGQTYEQYF. The CDR3 DNA is TGTGCCAGCAGTGAAGGACAGACCTACGAGCAGTACTTC.

CDR3 nucleotides: TGTGCCAGCAGCGGGGACAGGGGTCCGTCGGAGACCCAGTACTTC. The encoded protein is CASSGDRGPSETQYF. The chain links TRBV9 to TRBJ2-5; 10 nucleotides line up with TRBD1. Trimming removed 3 bases from V and 5 bases from J; junction bases left unmatched: 7. Germline V CDR1 and CDR2: SGDLS, YYNGEE. The CDR3 extends over 15 amino acids.

The chain links TRBV6-5 to TRBJ1-3, with D uncertain. CDR1 is MNHEY, CDR2 SVGAGI, per germline. The length of the CDR3 is 15 residues. Trimming took off 6 bases at V and 0 bases at J, with 12 bases between the two ends. CDR3 sequence: CASRGDGGSGNTIYF. DNA of the CDR3: TGTGCCAGCAGGGGAGACGGCGGCTCTGGAAACACCATATATTTT.

A remark on this clone: The junction departs from germline at one end; a sequencing error may be responsible. CDR3 nucleotide sequence: TGTGCCAGTAGTATAACAGGGACCGGGTATGGCTACATCTTC. This sequence encodes CASSITGTGYGYIF. The rearrangement links TRBV19 to TRBJ1-2; tentative D call: TRBD1 (6 bases). Germline V CDR1 and CDR2: LNHDA, SQIVND (reference sequence). CDR3 length: 14 residues.

V is TRBV5-4 and J is TRBJ2-1; D remains ambiguous. V lost 4 bases to trimming and J lost 7 bases, with 9 bases between them. The CDR3 has 12 residues. Germline CDR1 SGHNT, CDR2 YYREEE (reference sequence). CDR3 amino acids: CASSPAKNEQFF. CDR3 DNA: TGTGCCAGCAGCCCAGCGAAGAATGAGCAGTTCTTC.

The J gene is TRBJ2-3, the V gene TRBV18, with 8 bases aligning to TRBD2. V was pared by 8 bases and J by 4 bases, with 11 bases of the junction left unmatched. Germline V CDR1 and CDR2: KGHSH, LQKENI. The length of the CDR3 is 15 residues. CDR3 bases: TGTGCCAGCACGATGGTTAGCGGGATTGCAGATACGCAGTATTTT. Residues: CASTMVSGIADTQYF.

This chain connects TRBV6-5 to TRBJ2-1; possible D gene TRBD1, 6 bases. Germline V gene sequence: CDR1 MNHEY, CDR2 SVGAGI. This CDR3 comprises 13 residues. V lost 5 bases and J 8 bases, leaving 13 bases between the germline ends. CDR3 in amino acids: CASSLLQGYEQFF. The CDR3 nucleotides read TGTGCCAGCAGTCTCCTGCAGGGGTATGAGCAGTTCTTC.